The next 21 T cell receptor beta chains were all read from a single sample in a study of T-cell memory formation after mild COVID-19. TCRdb re-analysed the 5' RACE reads in MiXCR, keeping a single row per CDR3 protein. The table lists approximately 240,000 distinct CDR3 sequences, roughly 15% of them singletons. Sequenced material: PBMCs or a T cell subset sorted from them (not recorded which). The receptor source for this set is a man aged 18-30 years who had mild COVID-19 (a few samples of this study predate the infection). Cell type and time point are not known.

This clonotype came up a few times. This rearrangement joins TRBV7-9 to TRBJ2-5, with D possibly TRBD2 on 5 matching bases. Looked up from germline, CDR1 is SEHNR and CDR2 is FQNEAQ (reference sequence). The ends were cut back, 5 bases at V and 5 bases at J, with 12 bases in the middle. This CDR3 is built from 13 residues. The CDR3 spells CASSVTRYETQYF. The CDR3 bases are TGTGCCAGCAGCGTCACTAGATACGAGACCCAGTACTTC.

On this clonotype: Its ends do not fully match the called genes, so a read error is possible. The chain employs TRBV29-1 and TRBJ1-2; a weak D match, TRBD1 (5 bases). The CDR3 loop spans 12 amino acids. Germline CDR1 reads SQVTM; CDR2 reads ANQGSEA. This CDR3 reads CSVEDPWGGWNF. CDR3 DNA sequence: TGCAGCGTTGAAGATCCCTGGGGCGGGTGGAACTTC.

In this sample, this clonotype turned up a few times. This rearrangement joins TRBV12-3 or TRBV12-4 to TRBJ2-7; tentatively, D is TRBD2 (7 bases). Trimming left V 5 bases short and J 2 bases short, with 10 bases between. The CDR3 has 13 residues. CDR3 residues: CASSTGTTYEQYF. DNA for the CDR3: TGTGCCAGCAGTACAGGGACTACCTACGAGCAGTACTTC.

The chain links TRBV7-2 to TRBJ2-5; the D is unclear. CDR1 is SGHTA, CDR2 FQGNSA, per germline. The CDR3 spans 14 residues. Trimming pared 4 bases from V and 0 bases from J, leaving 9 bases between. The CDR3 DNA is TGTGCCAGCAGCTCCTCGGCGAACCAAGAGACCCAGTACTTC. Amino acids: CASSSSANQETQYF. Filled out from reference TRBV7-2 and TRBJ2-5, the complete variable domain reads GAGVSQSPSNKVTEKGKDVELRCDPISGHTALYWYRQSLGQGLEFLIYFQGNSAPDKSGLPSDRFSAERTGGSVSTLTIQRTQQEDSAVYLCASSSSANQETQYFGPGTRLLVL.

This clonotype was counted between two and nine times. The chain links TRBV9 to TRBJ1-2, with D possibly matching TRBD1 (6 bases). Trimming cost V 3 bases and J 9 bases, with 21 bases left between them. Germline V lookup: CDR1 SGDLS, CDR2 YYNGEE. This CDR3 is built from 15 residues. The CDR3 sequence: CASSAGTRATSRYTF. The CDR3 coding sequence is TGTGCCAGCAGCGCTGGGACAAGGGCCACTTCGCGCTACACCTTC.

This clonotype was recorded a few times. V and J are TRBV7-3 and TRBJ2-1; TRBD2 agrees at 9 bases. This CDR3 region has 17 residues. The V gene's germline CDR1 is SGHTA and CDR2 FQGTGA. The trim removed 1 base at V and 2 bases at J, leaving 6 bases unmatched. CDR3 in DNA: TGTGCCAGCAGCTTAAGGGCGGCTAGCGGGGCCTACAATGAGCAGTTCTTC. Protein product: CASSLRAASGAYNEQFF.

The V and J genes are TRBV6-5 and TRBJ1-4, with 7 nucleotides matching TRBD1. This CDR3 is 14 amino acids long. V lost 6 bases and J lost 8; bases outside the gene matches: 9. Germline V gene lookup returns CDR1 MNHEY and CDR2 SVGAGI. The CDR3 coding sequence is TGTGCCAGCAGAGACGACAGGGTTGGAGAAAAACTGTTTTTT. It translates to CASRDDRVGEKLFF.

Many counts were recorded for this clonotype. The junction differs from germline at one of its ends, possibly a read error. The chain carries TRBV5-1 and TRBJ1-2, with a possible D match to TRBD1 (5 bases). Germline V gene lookup returns CDR1 SGHRS and CDR2 YFSETQ. This CDR3 contains 13 residues. The CDR3 bases are TGTGCCAGCAGCTTAGGGCAGGGCGGAGGCTACACCTTC. Encoded protein: CASSLGQGGGYTF.

This clonotype was recorded a few times. The V call is TRBV6-2 or TRBV6-3, the J call TRBJ2-5; D might be TRBD1 (6 bases). The CDR3 has 14 amino acids. V was pared by 6 bases and J by 5 bases, with 16 bases between. Germline V CDR1 and CDR2: MNHEY, SVGEGT. The CDR3 here is CASREQGPAETQYF. CDR3 DNA sequence: TGTGCCAGCAGAGAACAGGGCCCCGCGGAGACCCAGTACTTC.

This chain connects TRBV20-1 to TRBJ1-1, with D tentatively TRBD1 (5 bases). CDR3 length: 10 amino acids. Germline V gene data show CDR1 as DFQATT and CDR2 as SNEGSKA (reference sequence). Trimming pared 7 bases from V and 6 bases from J, leaving 9 bases between. The CDR3, as DNA: TGCAGTGTCGGGACGGCTGAAGCTTTCTTT. Its translation is CSVGTAEAFF.

This clonotype was seen repeatedly, ten times or more. The V and J genes are TRBV18 and TRBJ2-5; D ambiguous. This CDR3 has 13 residues. From germline, CDR1 is KGHSH and CDR2 LQKENI. V lost 3 bases, J lost 1 base, and 6 bases lay in between. CDR3 region: CASSPDLQETQYF. Written as DNA, the CDR3 is TGTGCCAGCTCACCGGACCTCCAAGAGACCCAGTACTTC.

The CDR3, as DNA: TGTGCCAGCAGCCAATACCTGACAGGGGACCAGGACTATGGCTACACCTTC. It encodes CASSQYLTGDQDYGYTF. The chain carries TRBV28 and TRBJ1-2; 8 nucleotides match TRBD1. The trim removed 6 bases at V and 3 bases at J, leaving 15 bases unmatched. This CDR3 comprises 17 residues. Looked up from germline, CDR1 is MDHEN and CDR2 is SYDVKM.

This clonotype has just a few counts. The chain carries TRBV4-3 and TRBJ2-3; no clear D. Trimming left V 0 bases short and J 0 bases short, with 13 bases between. CDR3 size: 17 residues. Germline-derived CDR1 and CDR2 are LGHNA and YSLEER. CDR3 sequence: CASSQEYGRISTDTQYF. The CDR3 DNA reads TGCGCCAGCAGCCAAGAATATGGGCGGATTAGCACAGATACGCAGTATTTT.

This clonotype showed up just a few times. The V gene is TRBV29-1, the J gene TRBJ1-2; D not resolved. Germline V CDR1 and CDR2: SQVTM, ANQGSEA. This CDR3 has 12 amino acids. With 0 bases removed from V and 8 bases from J, the gap between germline ends came to 10 bases. The DNA for the CDR3 is TGCAGCGTTGAAGATGGTCGAGGGGGCTACACCTTC. This encodes CSVEDGRGGYTF.

The gene calls are TRBV28 and TRBJ2-1; unclear D gene. V shed 6 bases and J shed 10 bases, with 10 bases lying between them. This CDR3 has 11 residues. CDR1 MDHEN and CDR2 SYDVKM come from the germline V gene. CDR3 amino acids: CASSSLGEQFF. CDR3 in DNA: TGTGCCAGCAGCTCCCTGGGGGAGCAGTTCTTC. Variable domain in full (rest from reference TRBV28 and TRBJ2-1): DVKVTQSSRYLVKRTGEKVFLECVQDMDHENMFWYRQDPGLGLRLIYFSYDVKMKEKGDIPEGYSVSREKKERFSLILESASTNQTSMYLCASSSLGEQFFGPGTRLTVL.

J is TRBJ2-7 and V is TRBV20-1; D is uncertain. V lost 1 base, J lost 2 bases, and 15 bases lay in between. The germline gives CDR1 DFQATT, CDR2 SNEGSKA (reference sequence). The length of the CDR3 is 15 residues. This chain's CDR3 is CSARGRAASPYEQYF. The DNA of the CDR3 is TGCAGTGCTAGAGGAAGGGCGGCTTCCCCCTACGAGCAGTACTTC.

V is TRBV7-2 and J is TRBJ2-7; TRBD2 matches at 8 bases. The length of the CDR3 is 14 residues. CDR1 is SGHTA, CDR2 FQGNSA, per germline. The V segment lost 5 bases and the J segment 0 bases; nucleotides outside the gene matches: 3. CDR3 sequence (DNA): TGTGCCAGCAGCCCGCGGGGGGACTCCTACGAGCAGTACGTC. It specifies CASSPRGDSYEQYV.

The chain carries TRBV19 and TRBJ2-3, with TRBD2 as a possible D gene (5 bases). With 3 bases removed from V and 3 bases from J, the gap between germline ends came to 13 bases. Germline lookup yields CDR1 LNHDA and CDR2 SQIVND (reference sequence). The CDR3 has 15 residues. CDR3 amino acids: CASSMRAATTDTQYF. CDR3 nucleotides: TGTGCCAGTAGTATGAGGGCAGCCACTACAGATACGCAGTATTTT.

The J gene is TRBJ1-5, the V gene TRBV20-1; D is possibly TRBD1 (5 bases). This CDR3 is 15 amino acids long. V gave up 2 bases and J gave up 4 bases, with 15 bases separating them. Per germline, CDR1 DFQATT and CDR2 SNEGSKA (reference sequence). This chain's CDR3 is CSARLSNRPNQPQHF. In DNA form, the CDR3 reads TGCAGTGCTAGATTAAGTAACAGGCCTAATCAGCCCCAGCATTTT.

This chain links TRBV7-9 with TRBJ2-5, with 7 bases aligning to TRBD1. The germline V gene encodes CDR1 SEHNR and CDR2 FQNEAQ (reference sequence). Trimming cost V 3 bases and J 5 bases; bases outside gene matches: 9. This CDR3 is built from 15 residues. The CDR3 DNA reads as TGTGCCAGCAGCTTCCCGGGACAGCCCTTGGAGACCCAGTACTTC. Its translation is CASSFPGQPLETQYF. The complete variable domain, with remaining parts taken from reference TRBV7-9 and TRBJ2-5, reads DTGVSQNPRHKITKRGQNVTFRCDPISEHNRLYWYRQTLGQGPEFLTYFQNEAQLEKSRLLSDRFSAERPKGSFSTLEIQRTEQGDSAMYLCASSFPGQPLETQYFGPGTRLLVL.

This chain uses TRBV18 with TRBJ2-3; 7 nucleotides match TRBD2. CDR1 is KGHSH and CDR2 is LQKENI in the germline V gene. The junction had 11 bases not matched to a gene; V was cut back by 3 bases and J by 2 bases. The CDR3 runs 17 residues. The DNA of the CDR3 is TGTGCCAGCTCACCTTCCGGGCGGGGGTACTACACAGATACGCAGTATTTT. It encodes CASSPSGRGYYTDTQYF.